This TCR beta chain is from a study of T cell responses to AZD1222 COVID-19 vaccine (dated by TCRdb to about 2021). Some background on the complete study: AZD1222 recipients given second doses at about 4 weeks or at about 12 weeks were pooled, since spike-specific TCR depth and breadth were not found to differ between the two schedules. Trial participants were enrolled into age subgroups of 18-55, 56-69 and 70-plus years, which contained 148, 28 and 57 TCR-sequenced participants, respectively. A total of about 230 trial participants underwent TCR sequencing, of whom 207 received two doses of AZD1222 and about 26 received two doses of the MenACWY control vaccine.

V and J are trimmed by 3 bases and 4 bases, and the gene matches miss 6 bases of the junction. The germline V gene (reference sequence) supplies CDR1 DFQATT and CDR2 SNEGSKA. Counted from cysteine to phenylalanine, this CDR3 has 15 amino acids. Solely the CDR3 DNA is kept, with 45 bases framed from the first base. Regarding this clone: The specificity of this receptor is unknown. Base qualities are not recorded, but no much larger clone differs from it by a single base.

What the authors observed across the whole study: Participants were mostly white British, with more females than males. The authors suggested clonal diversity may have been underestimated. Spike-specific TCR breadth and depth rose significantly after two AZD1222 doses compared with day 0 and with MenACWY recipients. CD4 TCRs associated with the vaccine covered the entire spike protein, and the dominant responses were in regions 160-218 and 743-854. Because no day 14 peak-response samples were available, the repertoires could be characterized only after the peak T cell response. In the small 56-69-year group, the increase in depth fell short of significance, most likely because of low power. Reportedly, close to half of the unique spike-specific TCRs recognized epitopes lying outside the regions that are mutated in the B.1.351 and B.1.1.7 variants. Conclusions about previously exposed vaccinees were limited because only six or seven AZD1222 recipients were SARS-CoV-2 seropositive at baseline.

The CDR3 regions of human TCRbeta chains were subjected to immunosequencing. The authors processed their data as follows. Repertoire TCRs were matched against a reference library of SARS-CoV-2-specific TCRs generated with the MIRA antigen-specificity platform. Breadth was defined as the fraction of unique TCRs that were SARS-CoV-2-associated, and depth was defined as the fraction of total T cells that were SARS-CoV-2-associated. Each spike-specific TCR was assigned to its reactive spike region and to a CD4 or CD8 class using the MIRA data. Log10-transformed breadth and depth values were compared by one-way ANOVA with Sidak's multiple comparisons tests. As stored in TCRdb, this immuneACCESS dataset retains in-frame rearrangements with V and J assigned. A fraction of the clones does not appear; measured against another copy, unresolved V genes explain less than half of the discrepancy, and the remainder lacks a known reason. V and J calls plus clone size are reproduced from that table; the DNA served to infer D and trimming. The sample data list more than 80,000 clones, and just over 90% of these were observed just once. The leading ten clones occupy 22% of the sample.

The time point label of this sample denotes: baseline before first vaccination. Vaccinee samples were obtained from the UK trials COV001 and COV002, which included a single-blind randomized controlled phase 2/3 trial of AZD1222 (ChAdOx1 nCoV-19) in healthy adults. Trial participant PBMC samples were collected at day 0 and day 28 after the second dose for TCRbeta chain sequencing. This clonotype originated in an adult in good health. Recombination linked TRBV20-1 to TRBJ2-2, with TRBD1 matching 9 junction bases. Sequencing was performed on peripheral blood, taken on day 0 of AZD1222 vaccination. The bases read TGCAGTGCTAGTAGGGGACAGGGAAGCACCGGGGAGCTGTTTTTT. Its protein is CSASRGQGSTGELFF.